This T cell receptor beta chain derives from a study of cytomegalovirus exposure and HLA in healthy donors. V shed 4 bases, J shed 5 bases, and the junction held 6 bases outside the gene matches. Germline CDR1 is SGHKS and CDR2 is YYEKEE (reference sequence). The CDR3 loop spans 14 amino acids. PCR primers comprised 60 Vbeta and 13 Jbeta primers. Sequencing used immunoSEQ multiplex PCR; TCRdb keeps in-frame clones, though not all of them. The table has approximately 180,000 clones, roughly three quarters seen once. Study-wide findings and caveats: It was taken for granted in presence/absence analyses that sequencing depth across donors was roughly uniform.

To note about this clone: The antigen is not known.

This rearrangement joins TRBV5-5 to TRBJ2-5; TRBD1 agrees at 9 bases. The sequence was collected from a male donor in good health and CMV-seronegative. The specimen was PBMCs. Here the CDR3 reads CASSLGTGWETQYF. CDR3 DNA sequence: TGTGCCAGCAGCCTTGGGACAGGGTGGGAGACCCAGTACTTC.